A single T cell receptor (beta chain) is shown here with its context. The sample is PBMC spiked with counted cells of clone KT2. KT2 cells were mixed with fixed PBMC numbers at varying ratios. An oligo carrying a UMI was ligated to the cDNA 3' end. The first PCR ran roughly 4 cycles with an equimolar RC1.1 and RC1.2 beta primer mix. TCRdb passed the UMI-ligation and nested PCR reads through MiXCR, listing each CDR3 protein once. The table shows around 56,000 distinct CDR3 sequences, with 10% to 15% occurring only once. The sample originates from a study of quantifying T cell responses using KT2 cells. Overall study: cDNA was made from DNase-treated RNA using alpha and beta constant primers.

Looked up from germline, CDR1 is SNHLY and CDR2 is FYNNEI. The CDR3 spans 16 residues. J gave up 1 base and V 4 bases, and 6 bases lay outside the gene matches. Sequenced input: PBMCs spiked with cells of the T cell clone KT2. The J gene is TRBJ2-3, the V gene TRBV2, with TRBD2 matching 9 bases. This receptor was identified in a human donor. The CDR3 DNA reads as TGTGCCAGCAGTGGAGTTAGCGGGGGACGCACAGATACGCAGTATTTT. Its protein product is CASSGVSGGRTDTQYF. Supplemented by reference TRBV2 and TRBJ2-3, the full variable domain reads EPEVTQTPSHQVTQMGQEVILRCVPISNHLYFYWYRQILGQKVEFLVSFYNNEISEKSEIFDDQFSVERPDGSNFTLKIRSTKLEDSAMYFCASSGVSGGRTDTQYFGPGTRLTVL.